This T cell receptor (beta chain) was documented in a study of blood T cells in healthy people across ages. In this sample, this clonotype turned up many times. CDR3 size: 17 residues. CDR1 and CDR2 from the germline V gene are WSHSY and SAAADI. J gave up 4 bases and V 6 bases, and 9 bases lay outside the gene matches. Sample-barcoded 5' priming and a J-beta primer mix drove a second PCR of roughly 6 to 12 cycles. TCRdb reprocessed the 5' RACE reads via MiXCR and lists one record per CDR3 protein. The sample yields some 940,000 distinct CDR3 sequences, around 29% seen once. These data also featured in a second study, about T cells of mothers and their children.

The TCR was taken from a woman aged 40-49 years in good health. Sequencing was carried out using blood. The chain combines TRBV10-2 with TRBJ2-2, with 12 bases identical to TRBD2. The CDR3 nucleotides are TGCGCCAGCAGAGCTGCGTCTAGCGGGGGGGTCACCGGGGAGCTGTTTTTT. Translation: CASRAASSGGVTGELFF.